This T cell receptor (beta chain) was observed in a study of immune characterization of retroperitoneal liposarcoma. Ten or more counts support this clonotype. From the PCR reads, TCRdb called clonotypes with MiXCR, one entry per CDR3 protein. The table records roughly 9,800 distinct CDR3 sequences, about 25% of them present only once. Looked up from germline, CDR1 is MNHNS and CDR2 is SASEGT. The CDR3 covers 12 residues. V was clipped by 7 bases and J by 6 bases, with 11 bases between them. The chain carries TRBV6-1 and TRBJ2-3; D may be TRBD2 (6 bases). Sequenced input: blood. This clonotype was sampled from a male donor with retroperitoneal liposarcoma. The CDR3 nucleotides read TGTGCCAGCAAAAGGGAGGAGGATACGCAGTATTTT. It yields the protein CASKREEDTQYF.